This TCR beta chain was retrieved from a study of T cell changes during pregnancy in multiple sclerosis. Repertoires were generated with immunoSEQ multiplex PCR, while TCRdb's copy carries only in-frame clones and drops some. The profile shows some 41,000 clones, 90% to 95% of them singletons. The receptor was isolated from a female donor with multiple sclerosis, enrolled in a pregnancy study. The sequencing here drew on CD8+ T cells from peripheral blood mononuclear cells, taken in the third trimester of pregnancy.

CDR3 bases: TGCGCCAGCAGCTCCCAGGGGGCCCCCTACGAGCAGTACTTC. As protein: CASSSQGAPYEQYF. J is TRBJ2-7 and V is TRBV5-1, with TRBD1 identical over 8 bases. J lost 2 bases, V lost 3 bases, and 4 bases had no gene match. Germline loops: CDR1 SGHRS, CDR2 YFSETQ. This CDR3 is 14 amino acids long.